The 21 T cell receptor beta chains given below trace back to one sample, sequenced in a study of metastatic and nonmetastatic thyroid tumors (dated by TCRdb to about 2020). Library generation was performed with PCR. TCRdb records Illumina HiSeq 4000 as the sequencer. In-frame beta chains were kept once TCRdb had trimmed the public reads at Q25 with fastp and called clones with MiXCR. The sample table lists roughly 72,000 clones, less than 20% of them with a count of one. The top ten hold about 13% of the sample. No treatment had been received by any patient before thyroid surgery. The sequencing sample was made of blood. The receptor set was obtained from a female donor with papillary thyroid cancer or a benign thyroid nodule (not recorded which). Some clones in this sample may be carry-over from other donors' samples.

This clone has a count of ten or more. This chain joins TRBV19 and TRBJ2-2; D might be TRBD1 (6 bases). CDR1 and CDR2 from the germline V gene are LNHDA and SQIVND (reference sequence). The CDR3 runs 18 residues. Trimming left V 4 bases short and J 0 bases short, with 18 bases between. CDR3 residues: CASSRLAGVASNTGELFF. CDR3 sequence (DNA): TGTGCCAGTAGTAGGTTGGCAGGGGTCGCTTCGAACACCGGGGAGCTGTTTTTT.

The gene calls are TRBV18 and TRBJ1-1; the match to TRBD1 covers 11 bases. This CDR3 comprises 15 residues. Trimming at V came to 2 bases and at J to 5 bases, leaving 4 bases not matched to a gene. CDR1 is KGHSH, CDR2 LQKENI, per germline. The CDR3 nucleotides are TGTGCCAGCTCACCAAGGACAGGGGGCTGGACTGAAGCTTTCTTT. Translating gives CASSPRTGGWTEAFF.

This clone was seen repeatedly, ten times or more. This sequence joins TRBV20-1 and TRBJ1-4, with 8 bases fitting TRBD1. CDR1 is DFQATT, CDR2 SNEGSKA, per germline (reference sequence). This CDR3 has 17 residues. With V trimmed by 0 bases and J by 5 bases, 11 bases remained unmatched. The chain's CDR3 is CSARDPRGRNLNEKLFF. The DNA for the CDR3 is TGCAGTGCTAGAGATCCCAGGGGGCGAAACCTCAATGAAAAACTGTTTTTT.

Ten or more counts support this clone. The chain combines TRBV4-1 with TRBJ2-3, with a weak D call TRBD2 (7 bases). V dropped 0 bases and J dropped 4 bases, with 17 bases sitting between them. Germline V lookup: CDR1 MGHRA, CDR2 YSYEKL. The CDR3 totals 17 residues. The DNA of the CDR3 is TGCGCCAGCAGCCAAGATTCTCTTGGGAGGGGGGCAGATACGCAGTATTTT. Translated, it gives CASSQDSLGRGADTQYF.

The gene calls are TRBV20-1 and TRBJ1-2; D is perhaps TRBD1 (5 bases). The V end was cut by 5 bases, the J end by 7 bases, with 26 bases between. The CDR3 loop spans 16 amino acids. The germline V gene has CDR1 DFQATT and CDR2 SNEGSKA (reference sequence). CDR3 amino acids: CSARPGQTTVTGGYTF. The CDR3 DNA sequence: TGCAGTGCTCGCCCGGGGCAGACCACCGTTACGGGTGGCTACACCTTC.

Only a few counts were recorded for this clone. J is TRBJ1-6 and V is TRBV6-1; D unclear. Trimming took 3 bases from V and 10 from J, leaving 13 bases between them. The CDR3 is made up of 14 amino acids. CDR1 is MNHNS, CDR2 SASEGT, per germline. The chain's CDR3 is CASSDRPVESPLHF. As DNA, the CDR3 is TGTGCCAGCAGTGATCGACCCGTTGAATCACCCCTCCACTTT.

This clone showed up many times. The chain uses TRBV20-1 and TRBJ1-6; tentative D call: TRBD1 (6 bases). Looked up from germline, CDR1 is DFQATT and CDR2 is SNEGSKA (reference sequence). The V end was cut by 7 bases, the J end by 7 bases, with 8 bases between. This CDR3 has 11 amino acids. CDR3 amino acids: CSVGGNSPLHF. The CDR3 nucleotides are TGCAGTGTAGGGGGGAATTCACCCCTCCACTTT.

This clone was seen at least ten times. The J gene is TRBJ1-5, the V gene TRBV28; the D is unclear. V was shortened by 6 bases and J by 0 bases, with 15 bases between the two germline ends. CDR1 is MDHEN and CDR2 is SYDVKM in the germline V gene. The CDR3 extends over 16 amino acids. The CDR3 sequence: CASSLYREYSNQPQHF. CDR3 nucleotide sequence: TGTGCCAGCAGCCTATACCGGGAATATAGCAATCAGCCCCAGCATTTT.

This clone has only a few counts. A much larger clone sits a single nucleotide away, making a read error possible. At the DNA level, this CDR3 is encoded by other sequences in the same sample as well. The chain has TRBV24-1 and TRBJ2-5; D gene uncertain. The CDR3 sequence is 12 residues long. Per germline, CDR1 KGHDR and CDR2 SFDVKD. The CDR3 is CATSDSQETQYF. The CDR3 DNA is TGCGCCACCAGTGATTCACAAGAGACCCAGTACTTC.

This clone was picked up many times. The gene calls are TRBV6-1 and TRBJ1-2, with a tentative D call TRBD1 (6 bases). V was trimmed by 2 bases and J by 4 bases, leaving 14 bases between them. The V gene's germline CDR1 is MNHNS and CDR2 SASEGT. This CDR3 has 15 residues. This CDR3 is CASSERGYSGYGYTF. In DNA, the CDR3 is TGTGCCAGCAGTGAAAGGGGGTATTCGGGCTATGGCTACACCTTC.

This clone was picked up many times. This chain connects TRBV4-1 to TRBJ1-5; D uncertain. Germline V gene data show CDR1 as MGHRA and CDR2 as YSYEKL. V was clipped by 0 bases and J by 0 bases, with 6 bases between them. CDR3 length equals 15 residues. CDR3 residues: CASSQDRNSNQPQHF. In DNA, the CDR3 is TGCGCCAGCAGCCAAGACAGGAATAGCAATCAGCCCCAGCATTTT.

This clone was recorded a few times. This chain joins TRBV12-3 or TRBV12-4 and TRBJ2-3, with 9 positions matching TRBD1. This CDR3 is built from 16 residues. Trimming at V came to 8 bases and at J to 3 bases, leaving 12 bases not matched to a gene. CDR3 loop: CASSALGGQGTDTQYF. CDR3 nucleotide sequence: TGTGCCAGCTCTGCGCTTGGGGGACAGGGAACAGATACGCAGTATTTT.

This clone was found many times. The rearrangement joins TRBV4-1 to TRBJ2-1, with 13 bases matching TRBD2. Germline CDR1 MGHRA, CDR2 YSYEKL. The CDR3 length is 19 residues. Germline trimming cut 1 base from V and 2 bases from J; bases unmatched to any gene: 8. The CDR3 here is CASSQVMGTSGNPYNEQFF. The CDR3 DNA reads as TGCGCCAGCAGCCAAGTTATGGGGACTAGCGGGAATCCCTACAATGAGCAGTTCTTC.

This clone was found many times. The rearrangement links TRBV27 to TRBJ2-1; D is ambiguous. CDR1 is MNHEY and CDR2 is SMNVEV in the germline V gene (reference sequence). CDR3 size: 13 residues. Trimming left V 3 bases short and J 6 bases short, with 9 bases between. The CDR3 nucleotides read TGTGCCAGCAGTTTCCGGTACGGCAATGAGCAGTTCTTC. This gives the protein CASSFRYGNEQFF.

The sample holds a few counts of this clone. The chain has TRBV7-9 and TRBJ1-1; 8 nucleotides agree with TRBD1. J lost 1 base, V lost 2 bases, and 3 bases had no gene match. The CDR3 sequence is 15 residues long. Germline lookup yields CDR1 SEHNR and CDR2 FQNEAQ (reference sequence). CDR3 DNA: TGTGCCAGCAGCTTACCCCAGGGGGCGAACACTGAAGCTTTCTTT. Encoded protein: CASSLPQGANTEAFF.

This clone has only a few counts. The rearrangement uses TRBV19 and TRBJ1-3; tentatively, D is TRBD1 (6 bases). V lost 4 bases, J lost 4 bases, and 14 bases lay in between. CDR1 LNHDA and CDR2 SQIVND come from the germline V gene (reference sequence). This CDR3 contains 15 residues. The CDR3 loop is CASSSLETGGNTIYF. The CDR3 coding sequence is TGTGCCAGTAGTAGCTTGGAGACAGGAGGAAACACCATATATTTT.

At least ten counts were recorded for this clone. The CDR3 DNA follows: TGTGCCAGCAGCCTCCAAGACACCGAGCAGTACTTC. Translating it yields CASSLQDTEQYF. The rearrangement joins TRBV7-9 to TRBJ2-7, with no clear D. Germline V CDR1 and CDR2: SEHNR, FQNEAQ (reference sequence). Trimming cost V 5 bases and J 6 bases, with 11 bases left between them. The CDR3 contains 12 residues.

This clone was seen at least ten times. Here the CDR3 DNA reads TGTGCCACCAGTGACTTCAACCAGGGGTCCTACAATGAGCAGTTCTTC. Encoded protein: CATSDFNQGSYNEQFF. The J gene is TRBJ2-1, the V gene TRBV24-1; the D gene is possibly TRBD1 (6 bases). Germline values: CDR1 KGHDR, CDR2 SFDVKD. The CDR3 totals 16 residues. V was trimmed by 4 bases and J by 1 base, leaving 13 bases between them.

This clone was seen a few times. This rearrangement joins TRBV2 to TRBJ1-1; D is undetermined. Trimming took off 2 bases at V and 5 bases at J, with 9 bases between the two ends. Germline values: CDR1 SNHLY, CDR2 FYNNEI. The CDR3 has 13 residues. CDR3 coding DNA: TGTGCCAGCAGTGAACAGGTCGCAACTGAAGCTTTCTTT. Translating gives CASSEQVATEAFF.

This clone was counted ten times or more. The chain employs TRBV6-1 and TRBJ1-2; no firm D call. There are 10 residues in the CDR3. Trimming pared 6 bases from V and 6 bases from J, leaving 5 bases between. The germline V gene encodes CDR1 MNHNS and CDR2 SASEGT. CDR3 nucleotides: TGTGCCAGCAGCCGGAATGGCTACACCTTC. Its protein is CASSRNGYTF.

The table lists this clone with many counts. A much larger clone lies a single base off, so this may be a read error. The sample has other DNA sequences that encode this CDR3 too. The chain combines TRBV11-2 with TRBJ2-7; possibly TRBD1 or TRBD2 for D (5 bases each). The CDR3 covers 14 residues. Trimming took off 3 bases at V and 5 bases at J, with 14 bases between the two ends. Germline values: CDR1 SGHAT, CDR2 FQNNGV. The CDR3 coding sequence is TGTGCCAGCAGCTTCGGGACCAGCGGAAACGAGCAGTACTTC. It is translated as CASSFGTSGNEQYF.